This T cell receptor beta chain was documented in a study of regulatory T cells in long-lasting Graves disease. Time point meaning: newly diagnosed GD, antithyroid drugs for less than 3 months. Generation of the TCR library employed RNA extracted from PBMCs. Both iRepertoire HTBI primers and Arm-PCR of CDR3 regions were used to build the TCR beta libraries. TCRdb re-called the multiplex PCR reads with MiXCR, one entry per CDR3 protein. The repertoire holds around 420,000 distinct CDR3 sequences, with around 15% as singletons. Germline V gene data show CDR1 as MNHEY and CDR2 as SMNVEV (reference sequence). V lost 6 bases to trimming and J lost 7 bases, with 16 bases between them. The CDR3 has 14 residues. This clonotype occurred many times.

The source material was peripheral blood mononuclear cells (PBMCs), sampled at new diagnosis, from a patient treated with antithyroid drugs. J is TRBJ2-1 and V is TRBV27, with a tentative D call TRBD2 (5 bases). The origin of this receptor is a female donor with Graves disease. The CDR3 protein is CASRNLGSVNEQFF. The CDR3 coding sequence is TGTGCCAGCAGGAACCTGGGTAGCGTGAATGAGCAGTTCTTC.